These 2 T cell receptor beta chains originate from one sample sequenced in a study of blood T cells in healthy people across ages. A second about 7 to 12 cycle PCR used barcoded and J-beta primers. Using its own MiXCR run on the 5' RACE reads, TCRdb lists one record per CDR3 protein. The repertoire holds roughly 700,000 distinct CDR3 sequences, with about 52% as singletons. Specimen: blood. Source of these receptors: a woman aged 60 to 75 in good health.

A few counts support this clonotype. The CDR3 loop reads CASSNLGGSYEQYF. The CDR3 DNA is TGTGCCAGCAGTAACCTCGGGGGGTCCTACGAGCAGTACTTC. The chain recombines TRBV12-3 or TRBV12-4 with TRBJ2-7, with TRBD2 matching over 7 bases. This CDR3 is 14 amino acids long. Trimming cost V 5 bases and J 1 base; bases outside gene matches: 5.

The chain links TRBV28 to TRBJ2-1, with TRBD2 matching 10 bases. The germline gives CDR1 MDHEN, CDR2 SYDVKM. CDR3 length equals 21 residues. V shed 3 bases and J 0 bases; nucleotides not matched to a gene: 17. The CDR3 nucleotides are TGTGCCAGCAGTTTCTCCCGGAGGCTAGCGGGAGTCCCAGGCTCCTACAATGAGCAGTTCTTC. Protein product: CASSFSRRLAGVPGSYNEQFF.